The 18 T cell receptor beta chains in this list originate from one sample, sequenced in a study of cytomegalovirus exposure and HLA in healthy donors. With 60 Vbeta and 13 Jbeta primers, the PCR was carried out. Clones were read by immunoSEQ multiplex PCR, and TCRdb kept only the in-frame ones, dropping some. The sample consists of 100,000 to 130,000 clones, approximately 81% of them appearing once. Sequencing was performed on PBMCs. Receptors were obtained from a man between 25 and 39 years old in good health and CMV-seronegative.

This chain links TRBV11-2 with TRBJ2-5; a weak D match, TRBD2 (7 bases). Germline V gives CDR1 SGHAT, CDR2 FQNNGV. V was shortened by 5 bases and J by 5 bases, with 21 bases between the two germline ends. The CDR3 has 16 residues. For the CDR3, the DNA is TGTGCCAGCAGCCTGTTAGGAGGGGGGGGCCGGGAGACCCAGTACTTC. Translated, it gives CASSLLGGGGRETQYF.

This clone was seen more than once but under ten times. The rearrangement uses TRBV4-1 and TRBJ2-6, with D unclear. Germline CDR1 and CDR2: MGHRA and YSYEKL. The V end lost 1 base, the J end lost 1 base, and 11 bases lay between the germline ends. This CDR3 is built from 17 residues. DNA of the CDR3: TGCGCCAGCAGCCAAGTTCAAGCGAGATCTGGGGCCAACGTCCTGACTTTC. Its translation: CASSQVQARSGANVLTF.

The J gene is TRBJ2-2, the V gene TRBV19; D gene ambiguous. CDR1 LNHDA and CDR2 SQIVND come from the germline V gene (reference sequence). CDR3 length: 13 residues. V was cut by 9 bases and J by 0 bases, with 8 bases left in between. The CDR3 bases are TGTGCCAGCACAGAAACGAACACCGGGGAGCTGTTTTTT. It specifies CASTETNTGELFF.

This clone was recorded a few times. CDR3 residues: CASSVTGGNTEAFF. For the CDR3, the DNA is TGTGCCAGCAGCGTGACAGGGGGGAACACTGAAGCTTTCTTT. The V call is TRBV5-4, the J call TRBJ1-1; TRBD1 agrees at 9 bases. Germline lookup yields CDR1 SGHNT and CDR2 YYREEE (reference sequence). Unmatched junction bases numbered 2, after V lost 4 bases and J lost 1 base. This CDR3 is built from 14 residues.

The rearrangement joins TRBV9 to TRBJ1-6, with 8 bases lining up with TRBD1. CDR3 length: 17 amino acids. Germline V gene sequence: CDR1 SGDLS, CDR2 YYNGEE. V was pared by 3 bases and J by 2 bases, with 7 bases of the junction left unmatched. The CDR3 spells CASSGGTGEAYNSPLHF. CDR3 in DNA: TGTGCCAGCAGCGGAGGGACAGGTGAAGCCTATAATTCACCCCTCCACTTT.

The CDR3 here is CAISLRDRGGETQYF. The CDR3 region has the DNA TGTGCCATCAGCCTACGTGACAGGGGGGGAGAGACCCAGTACTTC. The chain recombines TRBV10-3 with TRBJ2-5; 9 nucleotides align to TRBD1. Germline-derived CDR1 and CDR2 are ENHRY and SYGVKD. V shed 6 bases and J 4 bases; nucleotides not matched to a gene: 9. The CDR3 runs to 15 residues.

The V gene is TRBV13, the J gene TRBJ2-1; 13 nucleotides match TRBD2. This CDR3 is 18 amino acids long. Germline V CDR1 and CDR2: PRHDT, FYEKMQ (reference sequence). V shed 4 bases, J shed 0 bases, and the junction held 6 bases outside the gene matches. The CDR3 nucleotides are TGTGCCAGCAGCTACCGGACTAGCGGGAGCTTCTCCTACAATGAGCAGTTCTTC. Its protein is CASSYRTSGSFSYNEQFF.

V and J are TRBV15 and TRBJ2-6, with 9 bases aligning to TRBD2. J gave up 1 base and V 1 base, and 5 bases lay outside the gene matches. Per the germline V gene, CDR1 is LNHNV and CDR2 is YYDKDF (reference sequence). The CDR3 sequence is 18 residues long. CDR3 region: CATSRGLAGYSGANVLTF. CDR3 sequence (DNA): TGTGCCACCAGCAGAGGTCTAGCGGGGTATTCTGGGGCCAACGTCCTGACTTTC. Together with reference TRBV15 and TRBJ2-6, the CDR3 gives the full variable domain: DAMVIQNPRYQVTQFGKPVTLSCSQTLNHNVMYWYQQKSSQAPKLLFHYYDKDFNNEADTPDNFQSRRPNTSFCFLDIRSPGLGDTAMYLCATSRGLAGYSGANVLTFGAGSRLTVL.

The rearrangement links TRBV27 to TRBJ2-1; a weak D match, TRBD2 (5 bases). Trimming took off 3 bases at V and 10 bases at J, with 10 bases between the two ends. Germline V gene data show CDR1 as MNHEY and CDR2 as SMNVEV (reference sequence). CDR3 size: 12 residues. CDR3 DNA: TGTGCCAGCAGTTTTGGAGGTCGGGAGCAGTTCTTC. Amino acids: CASSFGGREQFF.

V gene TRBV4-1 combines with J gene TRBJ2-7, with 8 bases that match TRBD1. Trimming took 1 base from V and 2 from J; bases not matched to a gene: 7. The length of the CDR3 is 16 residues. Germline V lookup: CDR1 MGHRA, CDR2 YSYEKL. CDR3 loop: CASSQVGQVLAYEQYF. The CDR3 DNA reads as TGCGCCAGCAGCCAAGTGGGACAGGTGTTAGCCTACGAGCAGTACTTC.

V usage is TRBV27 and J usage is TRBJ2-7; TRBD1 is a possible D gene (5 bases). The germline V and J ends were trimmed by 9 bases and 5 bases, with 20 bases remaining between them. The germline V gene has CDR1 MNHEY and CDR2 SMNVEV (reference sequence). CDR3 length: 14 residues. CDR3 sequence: CASLLAQGSNEQYF. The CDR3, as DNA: TGTGCCAGTCTCCTCGCCCAGGGTAGCAACGAGCAGTACTTC.

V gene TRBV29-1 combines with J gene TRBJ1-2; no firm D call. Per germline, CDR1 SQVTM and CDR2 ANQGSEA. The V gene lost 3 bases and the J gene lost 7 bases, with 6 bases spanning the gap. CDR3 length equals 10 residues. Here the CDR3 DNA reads TGCAGCGTTGACGACACTGGCTACACCTTC. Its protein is CSVDDTGYTF.

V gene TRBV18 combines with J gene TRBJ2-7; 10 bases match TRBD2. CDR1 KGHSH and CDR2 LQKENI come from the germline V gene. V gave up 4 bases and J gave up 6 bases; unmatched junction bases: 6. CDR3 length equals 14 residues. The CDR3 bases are TGTGCCAGCTCACTTGACCTAGCGGGAGTCGAGCAGTACTTC. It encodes CASSLDLAGVEQYF.

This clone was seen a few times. For the CDR3, the DNA is TGCGCCAGCAGCCAAGGGACTAGCGGGAGCATTTACAATGAGCAGTTCTTC. Encoded protein: CASSQGTSGSIYNEQFF. V usage is TRBV4-1 and J usage is TRBJ2-1, with 13 bases aligning to TRBD2. CDR1 is MGHRA, CDR2 YSYEKL, per germline. The trim removed 1 base at V and 4 bases at J, leaving 4 bases unmatched. This CDR3 spans 17 amino acids.

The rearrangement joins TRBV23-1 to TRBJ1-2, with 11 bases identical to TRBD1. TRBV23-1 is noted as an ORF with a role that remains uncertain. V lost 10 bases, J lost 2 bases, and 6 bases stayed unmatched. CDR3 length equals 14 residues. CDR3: CANPGQGANYGYTF. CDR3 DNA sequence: TGCGCCAATCCCGGACAGGGGGCGAACTATGGCTACACCTTC.

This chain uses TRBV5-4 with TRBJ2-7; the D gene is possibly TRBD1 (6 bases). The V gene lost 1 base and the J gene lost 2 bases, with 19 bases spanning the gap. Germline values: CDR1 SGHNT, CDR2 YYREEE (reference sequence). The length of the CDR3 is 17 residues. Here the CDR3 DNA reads TGTGCCAGCAGCTTGTTAATTGGGCAGGGGTTTCCCTACGAGCAGTACTTC. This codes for CASSLLIGQGFPYEQYF.

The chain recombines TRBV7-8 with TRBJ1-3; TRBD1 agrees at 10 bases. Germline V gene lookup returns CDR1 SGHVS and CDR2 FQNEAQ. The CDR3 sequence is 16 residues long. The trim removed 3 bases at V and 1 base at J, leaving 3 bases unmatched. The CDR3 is CASSLTGGASGNTIYF. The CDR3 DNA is TGTGCCAGCAGCTTGACAGGGGGCGCGTCTGGAAACACCATATATTTT.

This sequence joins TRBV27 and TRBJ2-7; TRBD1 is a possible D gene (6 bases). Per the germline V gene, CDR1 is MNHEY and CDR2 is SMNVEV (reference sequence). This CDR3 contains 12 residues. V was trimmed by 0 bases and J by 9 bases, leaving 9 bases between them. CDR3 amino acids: CASSLSRGTQYF. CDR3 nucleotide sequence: TGTGCCAGCAGTTTATCGAGGGGGACGCAGTACTTC.